This TCR beta chain is drawn from a study of Graves' ophthalmopathy and Graves' hyperthyroidism. Being free of ophthalmopathy for 18 months of follow-up defined stable hyperthyroidism. RNA served as the template for amplifying TCR beta CDR3 regions. Amplification began with first-round RT-PCR using HTBI primers, then second-round multiplex PCR was performed. In TCRdb, the multiplex PCR reads were re-called with MiXCR into one record per CDR3 protein. This sample has about 620,000 distinct CDR3 sequences; about a fifth occur once, and the top ten carry roughly 6.9%. Germline V gives CDR1 MRHNA, CDR2 SNTAGT. The CDR3 covers 12 residues. The V end lost 5 bases, the J end lost 3 bases, and 7 bases lay between the germline ends. This clonotype was counted between two and nine times. Its target is not known. A read error is possible here, since a much larger clone lies one base away. Study results and limitations: Cross-validated, the 13-signature model showed 87.88%/81.08% sensitivity/specificity, and 80%/75% in the test set.

This TCR was sampled from a woman aged 18-29 years with stable Graves' hyperthyroidism. Some clones in this sample may be carry-over from other donors' samples. Sequenced material: peripheral blood. The chain couples TRBV6-4 to TRBJ2-5; D uncertain. The CDR3 region is CASSFMEETQYF. DNA of the CDR3: TGTGCCAGCAGTTTCATGGAAGAGACCCAGTACTTC.